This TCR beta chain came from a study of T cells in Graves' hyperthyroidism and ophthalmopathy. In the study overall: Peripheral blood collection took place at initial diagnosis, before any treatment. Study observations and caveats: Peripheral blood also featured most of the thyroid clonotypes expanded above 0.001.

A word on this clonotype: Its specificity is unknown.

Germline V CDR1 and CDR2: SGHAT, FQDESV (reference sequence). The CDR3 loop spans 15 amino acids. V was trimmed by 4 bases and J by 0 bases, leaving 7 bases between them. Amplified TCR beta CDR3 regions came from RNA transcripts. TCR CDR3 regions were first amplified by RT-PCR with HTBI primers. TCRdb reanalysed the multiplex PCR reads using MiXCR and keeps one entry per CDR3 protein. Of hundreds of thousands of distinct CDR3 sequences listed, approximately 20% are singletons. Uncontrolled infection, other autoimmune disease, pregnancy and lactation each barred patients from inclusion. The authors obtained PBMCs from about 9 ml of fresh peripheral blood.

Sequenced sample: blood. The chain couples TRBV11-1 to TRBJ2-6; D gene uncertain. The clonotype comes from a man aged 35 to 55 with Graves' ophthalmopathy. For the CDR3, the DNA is TGTGCCAGCAGCTCCTGGATCTCTGGGGCCAACGTCCTGACTTTC. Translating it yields CASSSWISGANVLTF.